Listed below are T cell receptor beta chains from one sample, sequenced in a study of blood T cell repertoires in COVID-19. Only in-frame clones appear in the TCRdb table, and some are missing; sequencing was by immunoSEQ multiplex PCR. The repertoire holds over 350,000 clones, with roughly 91% as singletons. The sequencing sample was made of peripheral blood. The receptors come from a woman aged 25 to 45 with acute or convalescent COVID-19. Both conserved end residues are part of each CDR3. The order of the fields is D gene, V gene, clone size, J gene, CDR3 length, CDR3 DNA, CDR3 protein. D genes are given only for firm matches. Size values are once, few and many counts, or a class for expanded clones, and some rows have none.

D: -
V: TRBV27
size: -
J: TRBJ1-5
length: 18
DNA: TGTGCCAGCAGAATGACAGGACCGATCACCGTTAGCAATCAGCCCCAGCATTTT
CDR3: CASRMTGPITVSNQPQHF

D: -
V: TRBV12-3/TRBV12-4
size: -
J: TRBJ2-7
length: 13
DNA: TGTGCCAGCAGTAAACAGGGTGCCTACGAGCAGTACTTC
CDR3: CASSKQGAYEQYF

D: TRBD1
V: TRBV9
size: -
J: TRBJ1-3
length: 20
DNA: TGTGCCAGCAGCGCAGGATCCGGGACAGGGGGTGACCCTGTGGGAAACACCATATATTTT
CDR3: CASSAGSGTGGDPVGNTIYF

D: -
V: TRBV5-5
size: -
J: TRBJ2-2
length: 14
DNA: TGTGCCAGCGGTGGGCCAGGGAACACCGGGGAGCTGTTTTTT
CDR3: CASGGPGNTGELFF

D: TRBD2
V: TRBV9
size: -
J: TRBJ2-3
length: 17
DNA: TGTGCCAGCAGCGTAGAGGGTAGCGGGTTTGTCGTAGGTACGCAGTATTTT
CDR3: CASSVEGSGFVVGTQYF

D: TRBD2
V: TRBV28
size: -
J: TRBJ2-1
length: 14
DNA: TGTGCCAGCCGACTAGCGGGGGGCCTCAATGAGCAGTTCTTC
CDR3: CASRLAGGLNEQFF

D: TRBD2
V: TRBV29-1
size: -
J: TRBJ2-5
length: 13
DNA: TGCAGCGTCCCGGGGGGGGTCGAAGAGACCCAGTACTTC
CDR3: CSVPGGVEETQYF

D: TRBD1
V: TRBV19
size: -
J: TRBJ1-6
length: 15
DNA: TGTGCCAGTAAATTGGGGACAGCGCTTAATTCACCCCTCCACTTT
CDR3: CASKLGTALNSPLHF

D: TRBD1
V: TRBV30
size: -
J: TRBJ1-4
length: 15
DNA: TGTGCCTGGACCAAGGACAGGGGGCCTAATGAAAAACTGTTTTTT
CDR3: CAWTKDRGPNEKLFF

D: TRBD2
V: TRBV9
size: -
J: TRBJ2-7
length: 15
DNA: TGTGCCAGCAGCGTTTGGGGACTAGCGGGGAACGAGCAGTACTTC
CDR3: CASSVWGLAGNEQYF

D: -
V: TRBV7-9
size: -
J: TRBJ1-2
length: 14
DNA: TGTGCCAGCAGCCCGCCGGGAGCTATCGGAGGCTACACCTTC
CDR3: CASSPPGAIGGYTF

D: -
V: TRBV6-6
size: -
J: TRBJ1-5
length: 14
DNA: TGTGCCAGCAGGAATCAGCTTAGGTCGGACATCCAGCATTTT
CDR3: CASRNQLRSDIQHF

D: TRBD1
V: TRBV5-5
size: -
J: TRBJ1-2
length: 18
DNA: TGTGCCAGCAGCCTACAGGGGGCGATCGGTCCTTCGATTTATGGCTACACCTTC
CDR3: CASSLQGAIGPSIYGYTF

D: -
V: TRBV7-8
size: -
J: TRBJ2-2
length: 13
DNA: TGTGCCTCATCGTTTCGGGTCACCGGGGAGCTGTTTTTT
CDR3: CASSFRVTGELFF

D: TRBD2
V: TRBV2
size: -
J: TRBJ2-1
length: 14
DNA: TGTGCCAGCAGTGCGCGGGCGGGGGACAATGAGCAGTTCTTC
CDR3: CASSARAGDNEQFF

D: -
V: TRBV7-9
size: -
J: TRBJ1-3
length: 14
DNA: TGTGCCAGCAGCCCCCAGGGTTTTGGAAACACCATATATTTT
CDR3: CASSPQGFGNTIYF

D: TRBD1
V: TRBV6-5
size: -
J: TRBJ2-7
length: 16
DNA: TGTGCCAGCAGTTACGGTTCAGGACAGGGGGCCTACGAGCAGTACTTC
CDR3: CASSYGSGQGAYEQYF

D: TRBD1
V: TRBV5-1
size: -
J: TRBJ2-6
length: 16
DNA: TGCGCCAGCAGCACAGGGGAATACTCTGGGGCCAACGTCCTGACTTTC
CDR3: CASSTGEYSGANVLTF

D: -
V: TRBV5-1
size: -
J: TRBJ1-4
length: 15
DNA: TGCGCCAGCAGCCCTCAACAGGGTTCTAATGAAAAACTGTTTTTT
CDR3: CASSPQQGSNEKLFF

D: TRBD1
V: TRBV2
size: -
J: TRBJ2-3
length: 15
DNA: TGTGCCAGCAGTGGGGAACGAACAGGGGGTGATACGCAGTATTTT
CDR3: CASSGERTGGDTQYF

D: -
V: TRBV6-1
size: -
J: TRBJ1-2
length: 14
DNA: TGTGCCAGCAGTGAAAGTGGGGGCAGCTATGGCTACACCTTC
CDR3: CASSESGGSYGYTF

D: TRBD1
V: TRBV28
size: -
J: TRBJ1-2
length: 14
DNA: TGTGCCAGCAGTCTGCCCGGGACAGGGCATGGCTACACCTTC
CDR3: CASSLPGTGHGYTF

D: -
V: TRBV19
size: -
J: TRBJ1-2
length: 14
DNA: TGTGCCAGTAGTACATGGGAGGGAAACTATGGCTACACCTTC
CDR3: CASSTWEGNYGYTF

D: -
V: TRBV7-2
size: -
J: TRBJ1-5
length: 19
DNA: TGTGCCAGCAGCTTAGCGGCCACCCCAACAACAAACACCAATCAGCCCCAGCATTTT
CDR3: CASSLAATPTTNTNQPQHF

D: TRBD1
V: TRBV19
size: -
J: TRBJ1-5
length: 15
DNA: TGTGCCAGTAGTGTCGGACAGGAGCTCAATCAGCCCCAGCATTTT
CDR3: CASSVGQELNQPQHF

D: -
V: TRBV2
size: -
J: TRBJ1-5
length: 15
DNA: TGTGCCAGCAGTGAAAACGCTTATACAGCTCAGCCCCAGCATTTT
CDR3: CASSENAYTAQPQHF

D: -
V: TRBV6-5
size: -
J: TRBJ1-2
length: 12
DNA: TGTGCCAGCCAACAGGTTATCTATGGCTACACCTTC
CDR3: CASQQVIYGYTF

D: -
V: TRBV27
size: -
J: TRBJ1-6
length: 15
DNA: TGTGCCAGCAGTTTAAGAGGGAATAAAAATTCACCCCTCCACTTT
CDR3: CASSLRGNKNSPLHF

D: -
V: TRBV6-2/TRBV6-3
size: -
J: TRBJ2-5
length: 15
DNA: TGTGCCAGCAGTTACTGGGGTTCGGCCGGGGTGGGCCAGTACTTC
CDR3: CASSYWGSAGVGQYF

D: -
V: TRBV6-5
size: -
J: TRBJ2-5
length: 13
DNA: TGTGCCAGCAGAGTACCCGGGGGTCAGACCCAGTACTTC
CDR3: CASRVPGGQTQYF

D: -
V: TRBV14
size: -
J: TRBJ1-1
length: 13
DNA: TGTGCCAGCAGCCTGGGGGGGCTAACTGAAGCTTTCTTT
CDR3: CASSLGGLTEAFF

D: -
V: TRBV19
size: -
J: TRBJ1-2
length: 14
DNA: TGTGCCAGTAGCCCCTCAGGGGTTAACTATGGCTACACCTTC
CDR3: CASSPSGVNYGYTF

D: TRBD2
V: TRBV3-1/TRBV3-2
size: once
J: TRBJ2-1
length: 16
DNA: TGTGCCAGCAGCCAAGCTGGGCGGGGGGGCCCGAATGAGCAGTTCTTC
CDR3: CASSQAGRGGPNEQFF

D: -
V: TRBV7-9
size: once
J: TRBJ1-2
length: 14
DNA: TGTGCCAGCAGCTTAGCGGTACAGAATTATGGCTACACCTTC
CDR3: CASSLAVQNYGYTF

D: -
V: TRBV6-1
size: -
J: TRBJ2-3
length: 15
DNA: TGTGCCAGCAGTGACGCCGGCGGGGCGGGTGATACGCAGTATTTT
CDR3: CASSDAGGAGDTQYF

D: -
V: TRBV12-3/TRBV12-4
size: -
J: TRBJ2-3
length: 13
DNA: TGTGCCAGCAGTTTAGCGCAGGTGGATACGCAGTATTTT
CDR3: CASSLAQVDTQYF

D: -
V: TRBV3-1/TRBV3-2
size: -
J: TRBJ1-2
length: 16
DNA: TGTGCCAGCAGCCCTAGACCAGACAGGACCGCCTATGGCTACACCTTC
CDR3: CASSPRPDRTAYGYTF

D: TRBD1
V: TRBV5-4
size: -
J: TRBJ1-3
length: 14
DNA: TGTGCCAGCAGCCCGGGACAGGGTCGGGACACCATATATTTT
CDR3: CASSPGQGRDTIYF

D: -
V: TRBV11-3
size: -
J: TRBJ1-2
length: 14
DNA: TGTGCCAGCAGCTTAGATGGAGCAGGGAATGGCTACACCTTC
CDR3: CASSLDGAGNGYTF

D: -
V: TRBV5-6
size: -
J: TRBJ2-7
length: 14
DNA: TGTGCCAGCAGCTTGATACAGCTTGACTACGAGCAGTACTTC
CDR3: CASSLIQLDYEQYF

D: -
V: TRBV11-2
size: few
J: TRBJ1-2
length: 13
DNA: TGTGCCAGCAGCTTAGGCCGGGACTATGGCTACACCTTC
CDR3: CASSLGRDYGYTF

D: -
V: TRBV9
size: once
J: TRBJ2-5
length: 13
DNA: TGTGCCAGCAGCCTAACGGCGGGGGAGACCCAGTACTTC
CDR3: CASSLTAGETQYF

D: -
V: TRBV5-1
size: -
J: TRBJ1-1
length: 14
DNA: TGCGCCAGCAGTCGCGGACAGAGTGCCACTGAAGCTTTCTTT
CDR3: CASSRGQSATEAFF

D: -
V: TRBV4-1
size: -
J: TRBJ2-2
length: 16
DNA: TGCGCCAGCAGCCAAGGAGGCTTCGCGAACACCGGGGAGCTGTTTTTT
CDR3: CASSQGGFANTGELFF

D: TRBD2
V: TRBV7-9
size: -
J: TRBJ2-4
length: 16
DNA: TGTGCCAGCAGCACCACTAGCGGGGGGACCAAAAACATTCAGTACTTC
CDR3: CASSTTSGGTKNIQYF

D: TRBD2
V: TRBV10-3
size: -
J: TRBJ2-5
length: 16
DNA: TGTGCCATCAGCAGTGGCCGGACGGGGGGGCAAGAGACCCAGTACTTC
CDR3: CAISSGRTGGQETQYF

D: -
V: TRBV9
size: -
J: TRBJ1-3
length: 18
DNA: TGTGCCAGCAGCCCACCCTTCTCGCAGGTCCTCTCTGGAAACACCATATATTTT
CDR3: CASSPPFSQVLSGNTIYF

D: TRBD1
V: TRBV29-1
size: once
J: TRBJ2-3
length: 12
DNA: TGCAGCGTTGATAGACAGGGGAGTACGCAGTATTTT
CDR3: CSVDRQGSTQYF

D: TRBD1
V: TRBV4-1
size: -
J: TRBJ2-1
length: 16
DNA: TGCGCCAGCAGCCAAGAGGGACAGATCTCCTACAATGAGCAGTTCTTC
CDR3: CASSQEGQISYNEQFF

D: -
V: TRBV4-2
size: few
J: TRBJ2-7
length: 15
DNA: TGTGCCAGCAGCCAAGCGGGGGGCGAGAACTACGAGCAGTACTTC
CDR3: CASSQAGGENYEQYF

D: TRBD1
V: TRBV19
size: -
J: TRBJ1-4
length: 15
DNA: TGTGCCAGTAGCCCGGGACAGACGATGATGTTGAAACTGTTTTTT
CDR3: CASSPGQTMMLKLFF